This T cell receptor beta chain comes out of a study of CD4 T cells in relation to SARS-CoV-2 and coronaviruses. Generated by immunoSEQ multiplex PCR, the TCRdb table keeps only in-frame clones and is missing some. The sample gives some 40,000 clones, roughly 85% of which show up once; over 4% is in the top ten. Sorted naive or memory CD4+ cells met CEF peptides for around ten days. The CDR3 is made up of 14 amino acids. Between the trimmed V and J ends, which lost 3 bases and 0 bases, there was a span of 3 bases. Germline-derived CDR1 and CDR2 are MNHEY and SMNVEV (reference sequence). The study, taken as a whole, reports: In around 60% of donors, memory CD4+ clonotypes crossrecognized SARS-CoV-2 and at least one common cold coronavirus spike. The assay detects memory recall responses, not culture-primed primary responses.

As to this clone: Its antigen remains unidentified.

The sequencing sample was made of naive CD4+ T cells from PBMCs, cultured in vitro. The sample's subset: naive CD4+ T cells isolated by negative enrichment. This receptor was identified in an adult with COVID-19. This sequence joins TRBV27 and TRBJ2-6, with unresolved D. CDR3 loop: CASSFSSGANVLTF. The CDR3 DNA reads as TGTGCCAGCAGTTTCAGCTCTGGGGCCAACGTCCTGACTTTC.